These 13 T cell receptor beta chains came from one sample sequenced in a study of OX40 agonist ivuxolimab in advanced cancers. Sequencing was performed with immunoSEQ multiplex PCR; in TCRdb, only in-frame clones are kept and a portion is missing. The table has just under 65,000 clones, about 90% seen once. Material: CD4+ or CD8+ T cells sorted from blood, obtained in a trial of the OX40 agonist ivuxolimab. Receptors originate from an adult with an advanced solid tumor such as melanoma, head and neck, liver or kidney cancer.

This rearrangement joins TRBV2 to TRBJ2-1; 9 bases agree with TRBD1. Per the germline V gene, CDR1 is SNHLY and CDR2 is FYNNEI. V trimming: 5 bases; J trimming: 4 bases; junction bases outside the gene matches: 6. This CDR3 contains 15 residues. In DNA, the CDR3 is TGTGCCAGCAGTATTACAGGGGGCGGTTACAATGAGCAGTTCTTC. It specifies CASSITGGGYNEQFF.

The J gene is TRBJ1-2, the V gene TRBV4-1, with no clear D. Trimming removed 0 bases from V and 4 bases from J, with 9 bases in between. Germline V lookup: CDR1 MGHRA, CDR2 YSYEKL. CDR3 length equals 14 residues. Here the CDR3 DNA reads TGCGCCAGCAGCCAAGAAGGGATGCTCTATGGCTACACCTTC. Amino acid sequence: CASSQEGMLYGYTF.

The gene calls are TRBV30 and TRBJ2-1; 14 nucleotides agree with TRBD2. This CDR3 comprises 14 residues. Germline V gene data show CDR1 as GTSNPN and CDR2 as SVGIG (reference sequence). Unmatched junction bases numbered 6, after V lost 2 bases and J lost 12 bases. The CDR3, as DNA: TGTGCCTGGAGTCCGGGACTAGCGGGAGTTCGGCAGTTCTTC. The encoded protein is CAWSPGLAGVRQFF.

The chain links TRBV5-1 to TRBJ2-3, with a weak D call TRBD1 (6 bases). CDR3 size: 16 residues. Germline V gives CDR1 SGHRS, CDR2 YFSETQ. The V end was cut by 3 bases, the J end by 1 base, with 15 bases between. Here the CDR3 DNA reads TGCGCCAGCAGCTCCGAGACAGGACGGGGCACAGATACGCAGTATTTT. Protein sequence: CASSSETGRGTDTQYF.

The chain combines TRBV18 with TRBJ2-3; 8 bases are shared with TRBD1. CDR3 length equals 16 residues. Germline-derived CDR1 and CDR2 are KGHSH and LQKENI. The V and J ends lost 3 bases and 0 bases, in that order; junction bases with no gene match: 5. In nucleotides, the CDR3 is TGTGCCAGCTCACCTATGACAGGGGCTAGCACAGATACGCAGTATTTT. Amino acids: CASSPMTGASTDTQYF. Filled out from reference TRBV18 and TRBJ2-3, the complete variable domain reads NAGVMQNPRHLVRRRGQEARLRCSPMKGHSHVYWYRQLPEEGLKFMVYLQKENIIDESGMPKERFSAEFPKEGPSILRIQQVVRGDSAAYFCASSPMTGASTDTQYFGPGTRLTVL.

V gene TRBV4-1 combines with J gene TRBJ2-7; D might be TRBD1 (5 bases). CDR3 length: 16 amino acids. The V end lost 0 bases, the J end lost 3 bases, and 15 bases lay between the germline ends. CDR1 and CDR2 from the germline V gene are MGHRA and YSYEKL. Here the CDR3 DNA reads TGCGCCAGCAGCCAAGATCAGTTAGACAGCTTCTACGAGCAGTACTTC. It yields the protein CASSQDQLDSFYEQYF.

The CDR3 coding sequence is TGTGCCAGCAGTTTTGCTAGCACCTACAATGAGCAGTTCTTC. As protein: CASSFASTYNEQFF. The chain uses TRBV27 and TRBJ2-1, with D possibly matching TRBD2 (5 bases). Per the germline V gene, CDR1 is MNHEY and CDR2 is SMNVEV (reference sequence). The CDR3 spans 14 residues. V was cut by 3 bases and J by 2 bases, with 8 bases left in between.

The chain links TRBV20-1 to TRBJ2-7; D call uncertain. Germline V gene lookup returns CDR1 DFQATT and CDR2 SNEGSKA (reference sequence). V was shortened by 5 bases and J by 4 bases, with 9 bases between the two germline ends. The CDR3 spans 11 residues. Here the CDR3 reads CSARLGYEQYF. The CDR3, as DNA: TGCAGTGCTCGTCTAGGGTACGAGCAGTACTTC.

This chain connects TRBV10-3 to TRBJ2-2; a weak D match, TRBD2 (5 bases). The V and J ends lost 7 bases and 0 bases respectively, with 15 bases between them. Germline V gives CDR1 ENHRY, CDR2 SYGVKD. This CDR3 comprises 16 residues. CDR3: CAIKTRGNANTGELFF. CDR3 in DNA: TGTGCCATCAAGACTCGGGGTAATGCGAACACCGGGGAGCTGTTTTTT.

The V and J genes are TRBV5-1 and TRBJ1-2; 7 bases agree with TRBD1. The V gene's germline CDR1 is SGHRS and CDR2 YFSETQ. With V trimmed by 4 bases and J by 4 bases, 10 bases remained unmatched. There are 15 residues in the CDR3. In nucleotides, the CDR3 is TGCGCCAGCAGCCCTCCCTCCGGGACAGCCTATGGCTACACCTTC. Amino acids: CASSPPSGTAYGYTF.

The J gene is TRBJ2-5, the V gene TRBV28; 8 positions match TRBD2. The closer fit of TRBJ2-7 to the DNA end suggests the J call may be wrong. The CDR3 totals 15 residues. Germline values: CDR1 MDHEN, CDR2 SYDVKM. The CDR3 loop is CASSRLSGGRYEQYF. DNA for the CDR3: TGTGCCAGCAGCCGCTTGTCGGGAGGGCGGTACGAGCAGTACTTC.

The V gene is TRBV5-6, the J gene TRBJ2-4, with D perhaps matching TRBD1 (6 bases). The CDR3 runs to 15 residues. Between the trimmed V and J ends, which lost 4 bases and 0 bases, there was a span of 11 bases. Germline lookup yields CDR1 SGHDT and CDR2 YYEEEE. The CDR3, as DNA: TGTGCCAGCAGCCTGGACAGCCTAGCCAAAAACATTCAGTACTTC. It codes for CASSLDSLAKNIQYF.

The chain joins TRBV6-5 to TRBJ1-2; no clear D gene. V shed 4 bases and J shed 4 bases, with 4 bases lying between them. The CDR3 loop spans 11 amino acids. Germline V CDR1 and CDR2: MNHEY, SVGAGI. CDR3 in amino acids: CASSSVYGYTF. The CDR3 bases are TGTGCCAGCAGTTCCGTCTATGGCTACACCTTC.